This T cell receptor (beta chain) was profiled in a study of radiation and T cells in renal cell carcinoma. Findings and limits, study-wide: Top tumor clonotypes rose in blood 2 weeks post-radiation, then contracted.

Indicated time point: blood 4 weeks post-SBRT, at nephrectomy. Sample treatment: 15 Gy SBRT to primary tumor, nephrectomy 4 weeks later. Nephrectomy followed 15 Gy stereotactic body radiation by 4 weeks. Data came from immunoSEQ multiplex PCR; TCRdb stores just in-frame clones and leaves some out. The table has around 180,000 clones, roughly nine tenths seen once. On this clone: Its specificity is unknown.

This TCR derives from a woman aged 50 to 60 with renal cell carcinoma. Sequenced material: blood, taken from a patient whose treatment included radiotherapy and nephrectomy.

The CDR3 spells CASSPGTASGNTIYF. CDR3 bases: TGTGCCAGCTCACCAGGGACAGCCTCTGGAAACACCATATATTTT. This chain uses TRBV18 with TRBJ1-3; 7 bases line up with TRBD1. V trimming: 2 bases; J trimming: 0 bases; junction bases outside the gene matches: 1. This CDR3 contains 15 residues. Germline V lookup: CDR1 KGHSH, CDR2 LQKENI.